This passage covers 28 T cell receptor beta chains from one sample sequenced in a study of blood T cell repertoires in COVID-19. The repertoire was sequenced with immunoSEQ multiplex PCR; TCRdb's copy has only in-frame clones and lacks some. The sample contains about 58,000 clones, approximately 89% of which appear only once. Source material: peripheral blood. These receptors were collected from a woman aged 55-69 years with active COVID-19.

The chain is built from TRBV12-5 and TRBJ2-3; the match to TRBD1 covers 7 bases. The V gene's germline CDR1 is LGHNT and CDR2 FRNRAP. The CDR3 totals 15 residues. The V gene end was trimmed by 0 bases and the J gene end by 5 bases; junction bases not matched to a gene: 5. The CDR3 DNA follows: TGTGCTAGTGGTTTGGTTCAGGGGGAAGGAGATACGCAGTATTTT. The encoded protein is CASGLVQGEGDTQYF. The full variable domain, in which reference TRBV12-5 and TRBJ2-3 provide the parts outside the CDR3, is DARVTQTPRHKVTEMGQEVTMRCQPILGHNTVFWYRQTMMQGLELLAYFRNRAPLDDSGMPKDRFSAEMPDATLATLKIQPSEPRDSAVYFCASGLVQGEGDTQYFGPGTRLTVL.

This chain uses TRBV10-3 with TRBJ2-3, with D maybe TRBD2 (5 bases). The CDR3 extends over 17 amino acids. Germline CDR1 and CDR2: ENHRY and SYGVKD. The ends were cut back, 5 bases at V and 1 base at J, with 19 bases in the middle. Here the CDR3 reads CAISLRQRSQGTDTQYF. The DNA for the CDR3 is TGTGCCATCAGTCTCAGGCAGCGGAGCCAAGGCACAGATACGCAGTATTTT.

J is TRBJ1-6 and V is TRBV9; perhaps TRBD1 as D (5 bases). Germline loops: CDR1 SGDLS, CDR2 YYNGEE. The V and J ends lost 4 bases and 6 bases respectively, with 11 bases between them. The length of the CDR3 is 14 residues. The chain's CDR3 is CASSTGTSNSPLHF. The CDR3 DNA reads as TGTGCCAGCAGCACCGGGACTAGTAATTCACCCCTCCACTTT.

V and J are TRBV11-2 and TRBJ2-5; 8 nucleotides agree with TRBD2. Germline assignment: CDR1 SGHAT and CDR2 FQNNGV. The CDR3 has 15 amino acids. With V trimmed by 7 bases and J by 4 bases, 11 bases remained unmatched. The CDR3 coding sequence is TGTGCCAGCACCTCCGGGACTAGACCCCCAGAGACCCAGTACTTC. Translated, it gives CASTSGTRPPETQYF.

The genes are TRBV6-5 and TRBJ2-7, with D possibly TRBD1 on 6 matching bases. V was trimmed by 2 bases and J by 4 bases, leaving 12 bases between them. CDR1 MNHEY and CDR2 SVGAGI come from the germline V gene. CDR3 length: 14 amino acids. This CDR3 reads CASSYAWGQYEQYF. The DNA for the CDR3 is TGTGCCAGCAGTTACGCATGGGGGCAGTACGAGCAGTACTTC.

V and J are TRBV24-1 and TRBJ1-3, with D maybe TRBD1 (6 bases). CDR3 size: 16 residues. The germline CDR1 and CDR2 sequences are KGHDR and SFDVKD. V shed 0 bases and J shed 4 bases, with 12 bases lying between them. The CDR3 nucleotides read TGTGCCACCAGTGATTTGCACTGGACAGCCGGAAACACCATATATTTT. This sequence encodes CATSDLHWTAGNTIYF.

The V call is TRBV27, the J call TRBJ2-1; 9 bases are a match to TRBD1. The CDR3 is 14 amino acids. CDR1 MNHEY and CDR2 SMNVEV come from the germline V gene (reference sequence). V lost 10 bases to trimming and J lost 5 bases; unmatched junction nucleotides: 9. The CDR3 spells CATHSGQGNNEQFF. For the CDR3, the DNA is TGTGCCACCCACTCGGGACAGGGTAACAATGAGCAGTTCTTC.

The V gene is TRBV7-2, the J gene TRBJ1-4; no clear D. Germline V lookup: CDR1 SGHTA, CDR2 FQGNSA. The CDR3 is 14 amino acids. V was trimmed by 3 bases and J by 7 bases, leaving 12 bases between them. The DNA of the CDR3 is TGTGCCAGCAGCTTTGCGACAAGAAGTGAAAAACTGTTTTTT. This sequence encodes CASSFATRSEKLFF.

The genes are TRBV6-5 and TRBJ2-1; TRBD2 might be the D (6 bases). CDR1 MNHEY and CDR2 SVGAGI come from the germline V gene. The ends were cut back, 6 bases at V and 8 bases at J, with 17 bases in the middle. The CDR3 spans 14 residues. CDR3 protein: CASSLGRRAYEQFF. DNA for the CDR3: TGTGCCAGCAGCCTGGGTAGGAGGGCCTATGAGCAGTTCTTC.

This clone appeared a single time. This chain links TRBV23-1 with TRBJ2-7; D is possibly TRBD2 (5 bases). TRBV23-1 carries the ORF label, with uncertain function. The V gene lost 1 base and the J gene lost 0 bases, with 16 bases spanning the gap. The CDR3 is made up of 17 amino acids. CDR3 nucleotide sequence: TGCGCCAGCAGTCAATTGAGGGAGACGCCCGACTCCTACGAGCAGTACTTC. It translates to CASSQLRETPDSYEQYF.

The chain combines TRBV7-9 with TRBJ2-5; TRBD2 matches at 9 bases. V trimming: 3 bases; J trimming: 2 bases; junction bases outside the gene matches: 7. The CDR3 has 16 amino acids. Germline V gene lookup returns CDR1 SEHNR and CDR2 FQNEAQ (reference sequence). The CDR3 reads CASSFERGVGQETQYF. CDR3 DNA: TGTGCCAGCAGCTTCGAGCGGGGGGTGGGGCAAGAGACCCAGTACTTC.

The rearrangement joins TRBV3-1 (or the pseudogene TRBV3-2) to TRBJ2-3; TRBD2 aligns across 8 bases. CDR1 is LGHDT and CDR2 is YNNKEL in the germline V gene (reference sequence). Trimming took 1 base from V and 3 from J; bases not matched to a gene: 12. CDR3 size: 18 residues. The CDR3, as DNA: TGTGCCAGCAGCCAAGGGGTACCGGGAGGGAGGGCGACAGATACGCAGTATTTT. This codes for CASSQGVPGGRATDTQYF.

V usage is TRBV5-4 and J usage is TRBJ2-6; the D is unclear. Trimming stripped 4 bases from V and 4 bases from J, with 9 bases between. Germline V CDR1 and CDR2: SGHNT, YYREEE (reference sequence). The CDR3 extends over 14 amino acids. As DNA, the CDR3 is TGTGCCAGCAGCAGCCTCCTGGGGGCCAACGTCCTGACTTTC. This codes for CASSSLLGANVLTF.

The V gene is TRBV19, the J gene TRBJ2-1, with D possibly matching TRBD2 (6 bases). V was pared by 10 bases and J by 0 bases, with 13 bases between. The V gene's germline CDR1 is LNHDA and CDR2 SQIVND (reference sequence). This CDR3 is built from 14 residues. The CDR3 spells CATGGLLSYNEQFF. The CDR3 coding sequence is TGTGCCACCGGGGGATTACTCTCCTACAATGAGCAGTTCTTC.

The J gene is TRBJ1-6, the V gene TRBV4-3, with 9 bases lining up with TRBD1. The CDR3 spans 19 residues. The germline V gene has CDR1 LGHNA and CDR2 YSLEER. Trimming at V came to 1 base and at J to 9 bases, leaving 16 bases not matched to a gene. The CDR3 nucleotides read TGCGCCAGCAGCCAAGTGGGAGGGACAGGGTGGACGGGGGGTTCACCCCTCCACTTT. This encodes CASSQVGGTGWTGGSPLHF.

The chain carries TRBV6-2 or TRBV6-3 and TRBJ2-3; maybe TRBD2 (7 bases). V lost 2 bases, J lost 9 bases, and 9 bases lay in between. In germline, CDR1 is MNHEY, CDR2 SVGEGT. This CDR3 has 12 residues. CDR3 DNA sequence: TGTGCCAGCAGTTACGGGGGGGCGACGCAGTATTTT. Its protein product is CASSYGGATQYF.

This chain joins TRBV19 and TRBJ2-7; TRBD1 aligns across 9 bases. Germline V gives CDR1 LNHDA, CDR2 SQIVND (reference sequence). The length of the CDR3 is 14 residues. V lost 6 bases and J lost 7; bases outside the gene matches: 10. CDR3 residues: CASRPGTGSWEQYF. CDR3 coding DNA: TGTGCCAGTAGGCCCGGGACAGGGTCGTGGGAGCAGTACTTC.

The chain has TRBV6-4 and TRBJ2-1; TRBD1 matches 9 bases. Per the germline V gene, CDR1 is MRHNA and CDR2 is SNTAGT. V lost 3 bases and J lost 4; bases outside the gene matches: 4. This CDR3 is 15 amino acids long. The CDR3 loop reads CASSESDRGYNEQFF. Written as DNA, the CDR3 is TGTGCCAGCAGTGAATCGGACAGGGGATACAATGAGCAGTTCTTC.

In nucleotides, the CDR3 is TGTGCCATCAAGCGCGAGCGGGGCACAGATACGCAGTATTTT. This encodes CAIKRERGTDTQYF. V and J are TRBV10-3 and TRBJ2-3; maybe TRBD2 (6 bases). V was clipped by 7 bases and J by 1 base, with 12 bases between them. Germline CDR1 ENHRY, CDR2 SYGVKD. The CDR3 length is 14 residues.

CDR3 bases: TGTGCCAGCTCACCAAGTAAGGCAGGGGTTGGCGAGCAGTACTTC. This gives the protein CASSPSKAGVGEQYF. This chain connects TRBV18 to TRBJ2-7, with D possibly being TRBD1 (6 bases). Trimming shortened V by 2 bases and J by 6 bases, and 17 bases separated the two germline ends. The CDR3 covers 15 residues. Germline CDR1 and CDR2: KGHSH and LQKENI.

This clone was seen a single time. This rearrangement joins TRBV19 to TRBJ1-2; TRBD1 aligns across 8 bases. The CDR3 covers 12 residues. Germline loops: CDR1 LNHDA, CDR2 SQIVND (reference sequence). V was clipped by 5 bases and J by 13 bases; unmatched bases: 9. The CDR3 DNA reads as TGTGCCAGTAGTCGGACAGGGTTCCTAAGCACCTTC. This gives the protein CASSRTGFLSTF.

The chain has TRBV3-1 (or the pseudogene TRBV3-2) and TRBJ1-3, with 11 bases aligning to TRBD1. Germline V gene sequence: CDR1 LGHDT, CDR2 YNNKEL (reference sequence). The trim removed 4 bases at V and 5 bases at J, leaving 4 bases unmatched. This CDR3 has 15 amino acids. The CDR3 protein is CASSPRTGGRNTIYF. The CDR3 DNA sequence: TGTGCCAGCAGCCCCCGGACAGGGGGCAGAAACACCATATATTTT.

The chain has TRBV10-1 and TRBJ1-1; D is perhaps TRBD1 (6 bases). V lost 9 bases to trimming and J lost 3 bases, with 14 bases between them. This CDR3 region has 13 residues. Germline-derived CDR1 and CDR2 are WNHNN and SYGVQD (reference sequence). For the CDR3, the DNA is TGCGCCAGGGGCTGGGGGCCCCACACTGAAGCTTTCTTT. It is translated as CARGWGPHTEAFF.

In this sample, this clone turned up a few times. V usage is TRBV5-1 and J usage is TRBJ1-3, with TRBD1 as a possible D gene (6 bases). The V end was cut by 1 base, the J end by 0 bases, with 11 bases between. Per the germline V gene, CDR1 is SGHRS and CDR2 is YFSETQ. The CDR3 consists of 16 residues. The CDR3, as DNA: TGCGCCAGCAGCTTGTGGACAGTCGACTCTGGAAACACCATATATTTT. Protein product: CASSLWTVDSGNTIYF.

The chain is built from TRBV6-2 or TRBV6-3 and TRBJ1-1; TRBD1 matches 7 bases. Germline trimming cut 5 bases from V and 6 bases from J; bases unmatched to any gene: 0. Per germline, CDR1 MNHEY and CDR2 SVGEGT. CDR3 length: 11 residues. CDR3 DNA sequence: TGTGCCAGCAGTCAGGGGGCTGAAGCTTTCTTT. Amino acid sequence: CASSQGAEAFF.

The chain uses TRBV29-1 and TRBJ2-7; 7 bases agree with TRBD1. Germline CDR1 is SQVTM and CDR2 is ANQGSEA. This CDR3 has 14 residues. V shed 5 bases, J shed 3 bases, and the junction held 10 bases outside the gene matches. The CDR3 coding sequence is TGCAGCGTTCTAAGGACAGGCTCCGACTACGAGCAGTACTTC. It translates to CSVLRTGSDYEQYF.

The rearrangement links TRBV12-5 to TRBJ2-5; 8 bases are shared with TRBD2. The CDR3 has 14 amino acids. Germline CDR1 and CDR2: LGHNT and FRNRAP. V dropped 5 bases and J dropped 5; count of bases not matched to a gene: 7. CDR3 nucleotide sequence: TGTGCTAGTGGTATCGGGGGGGCCGGGGAGACCCAGTACTTC. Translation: CASGIGGAGETQYF.

The CDR3 spells CASSSRPDRVETQYF. CDR3 coding DNA: TGCGCCAGCAGCTCGAGGCCGGACAGGGTAGAGACCCAGTACTTC. The genes are TRBV5-1 and TRBJ2-5, with TRBD1 identical over 8 bases. V gave up 3 bases and J gave up 4 bases; unmatched junction bases: 8. CDR1 SGHRS and CDR2 YFSETQ come from the germline V gene. The CDR3 consists of 15 residues.